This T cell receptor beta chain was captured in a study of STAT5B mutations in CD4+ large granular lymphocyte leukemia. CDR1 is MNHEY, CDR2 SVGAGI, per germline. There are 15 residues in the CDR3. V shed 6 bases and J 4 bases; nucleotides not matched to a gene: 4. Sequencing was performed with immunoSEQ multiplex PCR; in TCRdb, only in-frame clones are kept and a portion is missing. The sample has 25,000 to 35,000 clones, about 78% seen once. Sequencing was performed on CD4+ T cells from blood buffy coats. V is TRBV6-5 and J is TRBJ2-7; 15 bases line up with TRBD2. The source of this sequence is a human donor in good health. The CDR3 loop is CASRRGLAGGYEQYF. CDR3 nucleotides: TGTGCCAGCAGGCGTGGACTAGCGGGAGGGTACGAGCAGTACTTC.